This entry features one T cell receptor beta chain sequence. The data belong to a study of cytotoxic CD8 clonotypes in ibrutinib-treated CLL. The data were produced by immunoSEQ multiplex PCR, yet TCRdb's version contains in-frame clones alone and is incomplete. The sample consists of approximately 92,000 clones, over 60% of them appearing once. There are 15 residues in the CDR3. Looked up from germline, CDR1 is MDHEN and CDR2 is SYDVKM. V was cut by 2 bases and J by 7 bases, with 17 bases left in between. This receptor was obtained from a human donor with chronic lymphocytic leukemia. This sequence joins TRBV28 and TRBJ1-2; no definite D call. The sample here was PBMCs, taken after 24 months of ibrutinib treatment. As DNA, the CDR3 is TGTGCCAGCAGTTTACTGGGATCCACCCGGTCTGGCTACACCTTC. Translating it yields CASSLLGSTRSGYTF.